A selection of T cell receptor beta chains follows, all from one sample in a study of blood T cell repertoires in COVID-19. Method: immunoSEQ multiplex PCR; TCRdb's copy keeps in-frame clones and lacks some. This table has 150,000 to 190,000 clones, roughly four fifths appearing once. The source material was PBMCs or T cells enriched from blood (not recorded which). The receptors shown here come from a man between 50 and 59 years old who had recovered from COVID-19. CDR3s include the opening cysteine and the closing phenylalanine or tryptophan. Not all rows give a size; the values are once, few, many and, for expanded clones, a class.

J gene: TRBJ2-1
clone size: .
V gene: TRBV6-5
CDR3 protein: CASRPRQGTYNEQFF

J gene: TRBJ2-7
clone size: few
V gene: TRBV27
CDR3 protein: CASSLLGGRSYEQYF

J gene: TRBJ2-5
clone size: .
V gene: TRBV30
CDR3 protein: CAWSVKAGGFGTQYF

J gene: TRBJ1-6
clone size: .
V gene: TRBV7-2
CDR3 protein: CASSLESESPNSPLHF

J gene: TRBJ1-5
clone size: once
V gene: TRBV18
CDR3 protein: CASSPGQWQPQHF

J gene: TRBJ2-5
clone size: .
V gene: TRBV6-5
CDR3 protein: CASRADWETQYF

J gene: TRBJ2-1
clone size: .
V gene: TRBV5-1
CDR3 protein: CASSLSTQSYNEQFF

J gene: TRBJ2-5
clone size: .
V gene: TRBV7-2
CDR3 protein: CASSLAQRGVMETQYF

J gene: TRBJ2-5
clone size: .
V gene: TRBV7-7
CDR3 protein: CASSLGGGGNGETQYF

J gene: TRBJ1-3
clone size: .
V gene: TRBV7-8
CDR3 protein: CASSRGTANSGNTIYF

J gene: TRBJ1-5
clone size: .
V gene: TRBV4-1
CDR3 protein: CASSQDSSNQPQHF

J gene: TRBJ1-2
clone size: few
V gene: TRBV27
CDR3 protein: CASSPGTGNGITNYGYTF

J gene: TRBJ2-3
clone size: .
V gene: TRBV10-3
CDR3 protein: CAISETGLAGATSTDTQYF

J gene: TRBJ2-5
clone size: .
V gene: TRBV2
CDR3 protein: CASGTVQETQYF

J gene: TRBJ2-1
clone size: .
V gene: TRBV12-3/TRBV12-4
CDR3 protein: CASREEVANEQFF

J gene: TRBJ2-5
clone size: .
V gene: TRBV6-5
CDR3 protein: CATSVGLALETQYF

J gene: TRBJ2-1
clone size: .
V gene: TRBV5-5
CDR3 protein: CASSFDRGSYNEQFF

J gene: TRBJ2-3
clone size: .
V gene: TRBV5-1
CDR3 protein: CASSLKASGGGPTDTQYF